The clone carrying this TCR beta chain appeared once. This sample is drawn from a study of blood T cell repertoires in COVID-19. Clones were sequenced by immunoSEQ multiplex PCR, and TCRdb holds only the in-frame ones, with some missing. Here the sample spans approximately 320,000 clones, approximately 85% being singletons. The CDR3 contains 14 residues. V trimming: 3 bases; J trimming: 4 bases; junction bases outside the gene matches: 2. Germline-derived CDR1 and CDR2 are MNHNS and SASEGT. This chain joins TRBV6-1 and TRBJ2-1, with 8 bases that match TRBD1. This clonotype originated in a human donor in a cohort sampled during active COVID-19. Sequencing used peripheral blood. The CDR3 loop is CASSDRQGYNEQFF. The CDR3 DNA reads TGTGCCAGCAGTGACCGACAGGGGTACAATGAGCAGTTCTTC.